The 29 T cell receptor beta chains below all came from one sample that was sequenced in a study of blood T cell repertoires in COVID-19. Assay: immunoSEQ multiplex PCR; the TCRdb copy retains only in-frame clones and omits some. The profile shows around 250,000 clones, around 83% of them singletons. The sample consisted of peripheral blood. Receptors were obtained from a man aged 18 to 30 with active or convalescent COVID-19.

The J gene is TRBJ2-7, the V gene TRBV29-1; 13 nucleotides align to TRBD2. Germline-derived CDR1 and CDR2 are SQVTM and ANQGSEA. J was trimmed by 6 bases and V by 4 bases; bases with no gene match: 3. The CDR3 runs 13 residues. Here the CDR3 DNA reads TGCAGCGTTGGGACTAGCGGGAGTTTCGAGCAGTACTTC. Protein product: CSVGTSGSFEQYF.

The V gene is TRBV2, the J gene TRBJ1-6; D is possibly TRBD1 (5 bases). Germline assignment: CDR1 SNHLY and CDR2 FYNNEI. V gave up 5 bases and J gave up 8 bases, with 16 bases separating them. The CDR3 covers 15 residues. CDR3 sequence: CASSPGPQSDSPLHF. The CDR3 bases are TGTGCCAGCAGTCCAGGGCCCCAATCGGATTCACCCCTCCACTTT.

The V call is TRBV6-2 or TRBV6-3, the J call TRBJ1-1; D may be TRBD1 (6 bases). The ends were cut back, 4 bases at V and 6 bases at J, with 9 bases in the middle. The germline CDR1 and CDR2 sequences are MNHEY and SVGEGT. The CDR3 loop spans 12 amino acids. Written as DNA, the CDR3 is TGTGCCAGCAGTTCCAGGGGCGCTGAAGCTTTCTTT. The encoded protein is CASSSRGAEAFF.

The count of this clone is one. The CDR3 loop reads CASLRTRSYEQYF. In DNA, the CDR3 is TGTGCCAGCCTAAGGACTCGCTCCTACGAGCAGTACTTC. V gene TRBV2 combines with J gene TRBJ2-7; weak D call: TRBD2 (5 bases). The V gene lost 8 bases and the J gene lost 0 bases, with 11 bases spanning the gap. Germline CDR1 reads SNHLY; CDR2 reads FYNNEI. This CDR3 is 13 amino acids long.

This chain's CDR3 is CASSMGGGREETQYF. Here the CDR3 DNA reads TGTGCCAGCAGCATGGGTGGAGGGAGGGAAGAGACCCAGTACTTC. This chain connects TRBV9 to TRBJ2-5, with TRBD2 matching over 7 bases. Trimming cost V 4 bases and J 3 bases; bases outside gene matches: 9. Germline lookup yields CDR1 SGDLS and CDR2 YYNGEE. The CDR3 has 15 residues.

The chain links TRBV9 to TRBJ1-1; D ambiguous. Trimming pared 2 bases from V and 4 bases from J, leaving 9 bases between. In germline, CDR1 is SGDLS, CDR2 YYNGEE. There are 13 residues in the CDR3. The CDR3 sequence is CASSVRGGTEAFF. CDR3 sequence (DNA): TGTGCCAGCAGCGTGCGAGGAGGCACTGAAGCTTTCTTT.

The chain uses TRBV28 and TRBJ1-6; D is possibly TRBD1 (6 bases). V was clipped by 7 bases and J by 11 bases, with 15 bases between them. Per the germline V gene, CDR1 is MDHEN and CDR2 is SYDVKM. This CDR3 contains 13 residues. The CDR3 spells CASTLDSGAPLHF. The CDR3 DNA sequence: TGTGCCAGCACCCTGGACAGCGGAGCACCCCTCCACTTT.

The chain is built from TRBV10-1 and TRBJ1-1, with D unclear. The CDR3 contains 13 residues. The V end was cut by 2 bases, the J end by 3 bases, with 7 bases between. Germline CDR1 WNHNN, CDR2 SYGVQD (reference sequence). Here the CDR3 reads CASSEGPYTEAFF. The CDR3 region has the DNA TGCGCCAGCAGTGAGGGGCCTTACACTGAAGCTTTCTTT.

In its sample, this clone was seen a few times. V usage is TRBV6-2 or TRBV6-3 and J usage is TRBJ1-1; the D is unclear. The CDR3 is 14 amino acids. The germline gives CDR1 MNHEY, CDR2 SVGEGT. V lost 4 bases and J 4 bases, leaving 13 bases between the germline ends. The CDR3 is CASSWAEVATEAFF. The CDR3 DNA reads TGTGCCAGCAGTTGGGCAGAAGTGGCCACTGAAGCTTTCTTT.

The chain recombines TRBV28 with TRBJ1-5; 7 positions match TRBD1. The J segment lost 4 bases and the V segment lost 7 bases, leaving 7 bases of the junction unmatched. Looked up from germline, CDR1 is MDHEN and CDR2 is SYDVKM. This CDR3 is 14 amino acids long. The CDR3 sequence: CASTKPRGNQPQHF. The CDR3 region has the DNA TGTGCCAGCACCAAACCCAGGGGGAATCAGCCCCAGCATTTT.

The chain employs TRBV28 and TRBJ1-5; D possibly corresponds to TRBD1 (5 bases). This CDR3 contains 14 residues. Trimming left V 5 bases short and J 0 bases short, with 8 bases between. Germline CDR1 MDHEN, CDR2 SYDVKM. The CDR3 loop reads CASSDSFSNQPQHF. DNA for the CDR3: TGTGCCAGCAGTGACAGCTTTAGCAATCAGCCCCAGCATTTT.

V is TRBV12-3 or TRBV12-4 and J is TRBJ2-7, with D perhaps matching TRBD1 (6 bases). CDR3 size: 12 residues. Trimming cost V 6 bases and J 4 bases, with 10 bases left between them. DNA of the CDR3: TGTGCCAGCAGCCCCAGGGGATACGAGCAGTACTTC. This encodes CASSPRGYEQYF.

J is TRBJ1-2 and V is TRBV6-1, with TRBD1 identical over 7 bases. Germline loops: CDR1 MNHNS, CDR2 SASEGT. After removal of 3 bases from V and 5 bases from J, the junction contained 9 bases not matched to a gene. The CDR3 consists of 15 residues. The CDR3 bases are TGTGCCAGCAGTGATACCGGGACAGAGAATTATGGCTACACCTTC. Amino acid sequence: CASSDTGTENYGYTF.

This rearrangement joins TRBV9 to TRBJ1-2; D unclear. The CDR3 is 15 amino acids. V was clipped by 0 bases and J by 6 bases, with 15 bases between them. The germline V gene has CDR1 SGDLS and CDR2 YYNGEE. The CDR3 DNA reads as TGTGCCAGCAGCGTAGGAAGAGGGCAGAGACATGGCTACACCTTC. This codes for CASSVGRGQRHGYTF. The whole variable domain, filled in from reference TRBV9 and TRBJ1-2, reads DSGVTQTPKHLITATGQRVTLRCSPRSGDLSVYWYQQSLDQGLQFLIQYYNGEERAKGNILERFSAQQFPDLHSELNLSSLELGDSALYFCASSVGRGQRHGYTFGSGTRLTVV.

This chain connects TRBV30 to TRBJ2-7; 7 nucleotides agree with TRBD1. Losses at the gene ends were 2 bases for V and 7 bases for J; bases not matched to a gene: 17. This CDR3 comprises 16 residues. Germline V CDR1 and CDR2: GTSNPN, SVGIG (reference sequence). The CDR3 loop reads CAWSRRRDSHSREQYF. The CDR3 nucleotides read TGTGCCTGGAGTCGGAGACGGGACAGTCACTCAAGGGAGCAGTACTTC.

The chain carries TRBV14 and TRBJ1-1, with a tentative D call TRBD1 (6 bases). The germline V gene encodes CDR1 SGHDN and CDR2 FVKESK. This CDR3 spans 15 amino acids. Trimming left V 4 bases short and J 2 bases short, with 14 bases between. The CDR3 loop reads CASSRMGGHNTEAFF. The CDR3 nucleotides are TGTGCCAGCAGCCGGATGGGGGGGCACAACACTGAAGCTTTCTTT. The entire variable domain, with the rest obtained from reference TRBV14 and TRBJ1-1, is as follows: EAGVTQFPSHSVIEKGQTVTLRCDPISGHDNLYWYRRVMGKEIKFLLHFVKESKQDESGMPNNRFLAERTGGTYSTLKVQPAELEDSGVYFCASSRMGGHNTEAFFGQGTRLTVV.

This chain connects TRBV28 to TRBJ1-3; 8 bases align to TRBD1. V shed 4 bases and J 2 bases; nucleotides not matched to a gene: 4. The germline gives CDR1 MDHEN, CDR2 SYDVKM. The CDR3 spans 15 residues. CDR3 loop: CASSSSQGAGNTIYF. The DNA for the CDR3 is TGTGCCAGCAGTTCGTCACAGGGGGCTGGAAACACCATATATTTT.

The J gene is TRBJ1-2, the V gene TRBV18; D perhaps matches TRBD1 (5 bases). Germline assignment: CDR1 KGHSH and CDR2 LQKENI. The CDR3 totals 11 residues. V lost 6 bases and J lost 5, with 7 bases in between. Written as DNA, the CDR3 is TGTGCCAGCTCGGGGCGTTATGGCTACACCTTC. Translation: CASSGRYGYTF.

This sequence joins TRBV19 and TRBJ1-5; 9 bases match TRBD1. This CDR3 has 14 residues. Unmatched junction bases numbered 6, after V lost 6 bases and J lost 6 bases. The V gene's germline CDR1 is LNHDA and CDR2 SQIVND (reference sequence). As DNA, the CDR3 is TGTGCCAGTAGCGAACAGGGGGCCGGTCAGCCCCAGCATTTT. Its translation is CASSEQGAGQPQHF.

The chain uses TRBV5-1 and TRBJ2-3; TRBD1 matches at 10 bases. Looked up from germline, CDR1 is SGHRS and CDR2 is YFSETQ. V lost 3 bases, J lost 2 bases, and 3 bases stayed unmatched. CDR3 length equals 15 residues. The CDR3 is CASSSGQGDTDTQYF. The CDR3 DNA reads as TGCGCCAGCAGCTCAGGACAGGGGGACACAGATACGCAGTATTTT.

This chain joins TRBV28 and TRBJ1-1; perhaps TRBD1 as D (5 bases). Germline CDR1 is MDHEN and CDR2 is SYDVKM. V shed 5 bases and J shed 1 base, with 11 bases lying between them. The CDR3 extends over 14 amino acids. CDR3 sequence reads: CASSDSQGNTEAFF. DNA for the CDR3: TGTGCCAGCAGTGACTCCCAGGGGAACACTGAAGCTTTCTTT.

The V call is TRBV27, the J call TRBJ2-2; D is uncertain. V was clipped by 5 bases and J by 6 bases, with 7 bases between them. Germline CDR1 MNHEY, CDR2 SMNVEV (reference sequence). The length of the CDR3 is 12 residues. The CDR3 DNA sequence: TGTGCCAGCAGTCCCCGTCCCGGGGAGCTGTTTTTT. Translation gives CASSPRPGELFF.

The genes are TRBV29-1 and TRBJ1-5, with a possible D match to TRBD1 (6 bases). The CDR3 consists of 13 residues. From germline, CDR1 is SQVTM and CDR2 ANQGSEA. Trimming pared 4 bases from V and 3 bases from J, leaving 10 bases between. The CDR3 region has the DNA TGCAGCGTTGCAGGACAGAACAATCAGCCCCAGCATTTT. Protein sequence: CSVAGQNNQPQHF.

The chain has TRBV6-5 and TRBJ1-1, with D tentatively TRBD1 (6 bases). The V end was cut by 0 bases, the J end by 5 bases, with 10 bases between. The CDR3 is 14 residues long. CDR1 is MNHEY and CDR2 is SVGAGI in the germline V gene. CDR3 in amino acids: CASSYSGGLTEAFF. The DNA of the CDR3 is TGTGCCAGCAGTTACTCGGGGGGGCTTACTGAAGCTTTCTTT.

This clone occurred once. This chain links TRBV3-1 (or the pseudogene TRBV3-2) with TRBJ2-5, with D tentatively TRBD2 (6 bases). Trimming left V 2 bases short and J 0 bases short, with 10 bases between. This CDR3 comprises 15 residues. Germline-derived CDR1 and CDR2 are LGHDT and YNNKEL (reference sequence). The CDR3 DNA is TGTGCCAGCAGCCAAAGTAGGGACTACCAAGAGACCCAGTACTTC. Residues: CASSQSRDYQETQYF.

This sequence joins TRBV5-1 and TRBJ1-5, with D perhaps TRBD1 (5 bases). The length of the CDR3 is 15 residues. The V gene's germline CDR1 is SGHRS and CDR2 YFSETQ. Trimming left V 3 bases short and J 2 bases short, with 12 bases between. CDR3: CASSSGLEGNQPQHF. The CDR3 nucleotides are TGCGCCAGCAGCTCGGGACTGGAGGGCAATCAGCCCCAGCATTTT. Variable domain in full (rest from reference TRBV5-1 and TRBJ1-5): KAGVTQTPRYLIKTRGQQVTLSCSPISGHRSVSWYQQTPGQGLQFLFEYFSETQRNKGNFPGRFSGRQFSNSRSEMNVSTLELGDSALYLCASSSGLEGNQPQHFGDGTRLSIL.

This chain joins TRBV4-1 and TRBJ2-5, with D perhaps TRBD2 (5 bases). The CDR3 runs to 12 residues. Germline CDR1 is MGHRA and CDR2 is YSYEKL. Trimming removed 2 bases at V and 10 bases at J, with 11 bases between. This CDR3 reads CASSQSLGDQYF. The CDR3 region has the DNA TGCGCCAGCAGCCAATCGCTCGGGGACCAGTACTTC.

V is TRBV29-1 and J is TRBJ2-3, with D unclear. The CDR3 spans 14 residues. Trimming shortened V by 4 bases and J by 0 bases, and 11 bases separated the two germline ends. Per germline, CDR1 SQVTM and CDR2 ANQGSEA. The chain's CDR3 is CSVGASTSTDTQYF. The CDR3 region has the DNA TGCAGCGTTGGCGCCTCTACTAGCACAGATACGCAGTATTTT.

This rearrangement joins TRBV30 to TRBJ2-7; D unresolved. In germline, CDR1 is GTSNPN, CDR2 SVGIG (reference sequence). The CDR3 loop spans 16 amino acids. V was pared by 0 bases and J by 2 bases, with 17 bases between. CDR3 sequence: CAWSVYSSRVPYEQYF. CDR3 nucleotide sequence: TGTGCCTGGAGTGTATATTCTAGTAGAGTACCCTACGAGCAGTACTTC.